These T cell receptor beta chains were read from a single sample in a study of T-cell reconstitution after alpha-beta-depleted transplantation in children. TCRdb analysed the PCR reads with MiXCR anew, one entry per CDR3 protein. The sample lists about 540,000 distinct CDR3 sequences; roughly 18% were seen once. The material was PBMCs from the stem cell graft donor, obtained from the stem cell graft. These receptors were taken from a human donor who donated a stem cell graft to a child with acute lymphoblastic leukemia. Both conserved end residues are part of each CDR3. The order of the fields is J gene, clone size, D gene, V gene, CDR3 DNA, CDR3 protein. D genes are given only for firm matches. For some rows the clone size is stated as once, few or many, or as a class when expanded; others skip it.

J: TRBJ2-7; size: many; D: TRBD2; V: TRBV12-3/TRBV12-4; DNA: TGTGCCAGCAGTTTAGGGACTAGCGGGAACGAGCAGTACTTC; CDR3: CASSLGTSGNEQYF
J: TRBJ2-3; size: few; D: TRBD2; V: TRBV25-1; DNA: TGTGCCAGCAGTGAATCCCCTAGCGGGACCACAGATACGCAGTATTTT; CDR3: CASSESPSGTTDTQYF
J: TRBJ1-6; size: .; D: .; V: TRBV10-3; DNA: TGTGCCATCAAGGGGGCCTATAATTCACCCCTCCACTTT; CDR3: CAIKGAYNSPLHF
J: TRBJ2-1; size: few; D: .; V: TRBV7-2; DNA: TGTGCCAGCAGCGAGCTAACAGGGAGGAATGAGCAGTTCTTC; CDR3: CASSELTGRNEQFF
J: TRBJ1-2; size: .; D: .; V: TRBV5-1; DNA: TGCGCCAGCAGCTTGGTAGCCGGGACCGGGAACTATGGCTACACCTTC; CDR3: CASSLVAGTGNYGYTF
J: TRBJ2-2; size: few; D: .; V: TRBV10-1; DNA: TGCGCCAGCAGTGATTTGAACAGGGAGAACACCGGGGAGCTGTTTTTT; CDR3: CASSDLNRENTGELFF
J: TRBJ1-4; size: .; D: .; V: TRBV12-3/TRBV12-4; DNA: TGTGCCAGCAGGCAGGGGTTCGGGGAACTGTTTTTT; CDR3: CASRQGFGELFF
J: TRBJ2-1; size: few; D: .; V: TRBV5-1; DNA: TGCGCCAGCAGCTTATGGGGTGGCCCCTACAATGAGCAGTTCTTC; CDR3: CASSLWGGPYNEQFF
J: TRBJ2-7; size: .; D: TRBD2; V: TRBV11-2; DNA: TGTGCCAGCAGCTTCCTAGCGGGAGGGGGGGAGCAGTACTTC; CDR3: CASSFLAGGGEQYF
J: TRBJ2-7; size: .; D: .; V: TRBV12-3/TRBV12-4; DNA: TGTGCCAGCAGTCCCTGGGGCAGCGGCGAGCAGTACTTC; CDR3: CASSPWGSGEQYF
J: TRBJ2-1; size: .; D: TRBD2; V: TRBV11-1; DNA: TGTGCCAGCAGCATAGCGGGACCTAAGGGCAATGAGCAGTTCTTC; CDR3: CASSIAGPKGNEQFF
J: TRBJ2-1; size: .; D: TRBD2; V: TRBV7-3; DNA: TGTGCCAGCAGCTTCAGACTAGCCCCCCCTTACAATGAGCAGTTCTTC; CDR3: CASSFRLAPPYNEQFF
J: TRBJ1-2; size: .; D: .; V: TRBV5-8; DNA: TGTGCCAGCACCTACATAGCAGGGAAGGGCTACACCTTC; CDR3: CASTYIAGKGYTF
J: TRBJ1-2; size: .; D: .; V: TRBV10-3; DNA: TGTGCCACCGCTCCGCCGGGACTCAAAACTAGCTATGGCTACACCTTC; CDR3: CATAPPGLKTSYGYTF
J: TRBJ2-5; size: .; D: .; V: TRBV7-9; DNA: TGTGCCAGCAGACCCAAATGGGTGGGCACGGAGACCCAGTACTTC; CDR3: CASRPKWVGTETQYF
J: TRBJ2-7; size: few; D: .; V: TRBV3-1; DNA: TGTGCCAGCAGCCAAGGGGTCTTGGTCGGATACTTCTACGAGCAGTACTTC; CDR3: CASSQGVLVGYFYEQYF
J: TRBJ2-1; size: .; D: .; V: TRBV12-3/TRBV12-4; DNA: TGTGCCAGCAGCATCCCCCGTCCCCCCAAAGGGCTTGAGCAGTTCTTC; CDR3: CASSIPRPPKGLEQFF
J: TRBJ2-2; size: many; D: .; V: TRBV5-1; DNA: TGCGCCAGCAGCCCCTTAAGACGCGCCGGGGAGCTGTTTTTT; CDR3: CASSPLRRAGELFF
J: TRBJ2-5; size: .; D: TRBD2; V: TRBV29-1; DNA: TGCAGCGATTGGGAGGGAGAGACCCAGTACTTC; CDR3: CSDWEGETQYF
J: TRBJ1-3; size: .; D: .; V: TRBV5-5; DNA: TGTGCCAGCAGCTTGCAGACGGGGCAAGTGGAAGACACCATATATTTT; CDR3: CASSLQTGQVEDTIYF
J: TRBJ2-7; size: few; D: .; V: TRBV7-6; DNA: TGTGCCAGCAGCGCACGACAGGACTTCGACGAGCAGTACTTC; CDR3: CASSARQDFDEQYF
J: TRBJ2-6; size: few; D: .; V: TRBV4-2; DNA: TGTGCCAGCAGCCAAGGCGGAATCTACGGCAGGTTTTACTCTGGGGCCAACGTCCTGACTTTC; CDR3: CASSQGGIYGRFYSGANVLTF
J: TRBJ2-3; size: .; D: .; V: TRBV27; DNA: TGTGCCAGCAGTTTACAGGGGTCCCTCCTTACGCAGTATTTT; CDR3: CASSLQGSLLTQYF
J: TRBJ2-3; size: few; D: .; V: TRBV7-9; DNA: TGTGCCAGCAGTTCAGGGTTAGCCCCAAGAGATACGCAGTATTTT; CDR3: CASSSGLAPRDTQYF
J: TRBJ1-6; size: .; D: .; V: TRBV10-3; DNA: TGTGCCATCGGGAAGGGCCAGCCCCTCCACTTT; CDR3: CAIGKGQPLHF
J: TRBJ2-3; size: few; D: TRBD2; V: TRBV6-1; DNA: TGTGCCAGCAGTGCAGCGGGAGGGACTATGAATACGCAGTATTTT; CDR3: CASSAAGGTMNTQYF
J: TRBJ1-2; size: few; D: TRBD1; V: TRBV4-1; DNA: TGCGCCAGCAGCCCCAGAGGGACAGCCGTCTATGGCTACACCTTC; CDR3: CASSPRGTAVYGYTF
J: TRBJ2-2; size: few; D: .; V: TRBV9; DNA: TGTGCCTCGAGGGCGGGGACGAACACCGGGGAGCTGTTTTTT; CDR3: CASRAGTNTGELFF
J: TRBJ2-4; size: .; D: .; V: TRBV29-1; DNA: TGCAGCATCTCCGGGACACCTAACAGTCAGTACTTC; CDR3: CSISGTPNSQYF
J: TRBJ1-1; size: .; D: .; V: TRBV7-8; DNA: TGTGCCAGCAGCTTAGTTCCGCCCGGGGCTTTCTTT; CDR3: CASSLVPPGAFF
J: TRBJ2-1; size: few; D: TRBD2; V: TRBV5-1; DNA: TGCGCCAGCAGCTTGAAGCGGGGGACCTACAATGAGCAGTTCTTC; CDR3: CASSLKRGTYNEQFF
J: TRBJ2-4; size: .; D: .; V: TRBV29-1; DNA: TGCAGCGCTACCCCCGAGGGGTGGGGAAACATTCAGTACTTC; CDR3: CSATPEGWGNIQYF
J: TRBJ2-3; size: .; D: TRBD2; V: TRBV5-1; DNA: TGCGCCAGCAGCTTGAGTAGGACTAGCGGGAGGGCCCGCACAGATACGCAGTATTTT; CDR3: CASSLSRTSGRARTDTQYF
J: TRBJ2-7; size: many; D: TRBD1; V: TRBV27; DNA: TGTGCCAGCAGCCTTGCGGGGACAGGGCTCTACGAGCAGTACTTC; CDR3: CASSLAGTGLYEQYF
J: TRBJ2-3; size: few; D: TRBD2; V: TRBV20-1; DNA: TGCAGTGCTAGTGCTAGCGGGAGAAAATTAGATACGCAGTATTTT; CDR3: CSASASGRKLDTQYF
J: TRBJ2-1; size: .; D: TRBD2; V: TRBV30; DNA: TGTGCCTGGATAGCGGGAGGCCTCGGTGAGCAGTTCTTC; CDR3: CAWIAGGLGEQFF
J: TRBJ1-2; size: few; D: .; V: TRBV7-9; DNA: TGTGCCAGCAGCTTAGACCGCGGGGGGGGCTATGGCTACACCTTC; CDR3: CASSLDRGGGYGYTF
J: TRBJ2-1; size: few; D: TRBD2; V: TRBV5-5; DNA: TGTGCCAGCAGCTCTATTGGACTAGGAGATAGGAATGAGCAGTTCTTC; CDR3: CASSSIGLGDRNEQFF
J: TRBJ1-1; size: few; D: .; V: TRBV19; DNA: TGTGCCAGTACAGTCTTCATGAACACTGAAGCTTTCTTT; CDR3: CASTVFMNTEAFF
J: TRBJ2-1; size: .; D: .; V: TRBV5-1; DNA: TGCGCCAGCAGCTTCAGCTACAATGTGCAGTTCTTC; CDR3: CASSFSYNVQFF
J: TRBJ1-1; size: .; D: TRBD1; V: TRBV6-5; DNA: TGTGCCAGCAGTAGACAGGGGCAGAACACTGAAGCTTTCTTT; CDR3: CASSRQGQNTEAFF
J: TRBJ2-1; size: few; D: .; V: TRBV11-2; DNA: TGTGCCAGCAGTTTTGAGGGGGGAGGGAATGAGCAGTTCTTC; CDR3: CASSFEGGGNEQFF
J: TRBJ2-5; size: .; D: .; V: TRBV9; DNA: TGTGCCAGCAGCGAGCAGGGTTTTGAAGAGACCCAGTACTTC; CDR3: CASSEQGFEETQYF
J: TRBJ1-1; size: .; D: TRBD1; V: TRBV27; DNA: TGTGCCAGTCGACAGGGGGGATCCGAAGCTTTCTTT; CDR3: CASRQGGSEAFF
J: TRBJ2-6; size: few; D: TRBD1; V: TRBV11-2; DNA: TGTGCCAGCAGCTTACGTCCGGGACAGGGAAACTCTGGGGCCAACGTCCTGACTTTC; CDR3: CASSLRPGQGNSGANVLTF
J: TRBJ1-1; size: .; D: .; V: TRBV25-1; DNA: TGTGCCAGCAGTGAATCAACAGGGATGGACACTGAAGCTTTCTTT; CDR3: CASSESTGMDTEAFF
J: TRBJ2-7; size: .; D: .; V: TRBV28; DNA: TGTGCCACCGCAACTAGTGACGGCGAGCAGTACTTC; CDR3: CATATSDGEQYF
J: TRBJ1-2; size: .; D: .; V: TRBV5-1; DNA: TGCGCCAGCAGCACTGTCCCTGGGAGGGAAAAAGGCTACACCTTC; CDR3: CASSTVPGREKGYTF
J: TRBJ2-7; size: .; D: .; V: TRBV18; DNA: TGTGCCAGCTCACGGGAGGGGTCAGCAGGGGGCTACGAGCAGTACTTC; CDR3: CASSREGSAGGYEQYF
J: TRBJ2-6; size: .; D: TRBD1; V: TRBV11-2; DNA: TGTGCCAGCAGCCTTATGGGCGAACGGACAGGGTTCGGCTCTGGGGCCAACGTCCTGACTTTC; CDR3: CASSLMGERTGFGSGANVLTF
J: TRBJ2-7; size: few; D: .; V: TRBV12-3/TRBV12-4; DNA: TGTGCCAGCACCCCACATAGGGGTTACGAGCAGTACTTC; CDR3: CASTPHRGYEQYF
J: TRBJ1-5; size: .; D: .; V: TRBV9; DNA: TGTGCCAGCAGCGTAGACTTGGGTCAGCCCCAGCATTTT; CDR3: CASSVDLGQPQHF
J: TRBJ2-1; size: few; D: .; V: TRBV6-5; DNA: TGTGCCAGCAGTTACTCGGGACACTCCTACAATGAGCAGTTCTTC; CDR3: CASSYSGHSYNEQFF
J: TRBJ2-7; size: many; D: .; V: TRBV5-1; DNA: TGCGCCAGCAGCTTGTCACTTAGCTACGAGCAGTACTTC; CDR3: CASSLSLSYEQYF
J: TRBJ2-1; size: few; D: TRBD2; V: TRBV12-3/TRBV12-4; DNA: TGTGCCAGCACCCTAGCGGGAGGGAACCCTGAGCAGTTCTTC; CDR3: CASTLAGGNPEQFF
J: TRBJ2-3; size: few; D: .; V: TRBV2; DNA: TGTGCCAGCAGTGGGCCGCTCACAGATACGCAGTATTTT; CDR3: CASSGPLTDTQYF